These T cell receptor beta chains were read from a single sample in a study of vaccination effects on CD4 cells after COVID-19. For these TCRs, the target antigens are not known. The data were produced by immunoSEQ multiplex PCR, yet TCRdb's version contains in-frame clones alone and is incomplete. Among just over 20,000 clones listed, 70% were seen once. Sequencing used CD4+ T cells from PBMCs cultured with HCoV-229E spike peptides, obtained before COVID-19 vaccination. The receptors originated from a human donor who received a COVID-19 vaccine. The CDR3 runs from the conserved cysteine through the conserved F or W. Each record gives: J gene, D gene, clone size, V gene, CDR3 DNA, CDR3 protein. D genes are given only for firm matches. Clone sizes are given selectively: once, few, many, or a class where the clone is expanded.

TRBJ1-1,NA,NA,TRBV29-1,TGCAGCGTTGAGGGGGGGCAGGAAGCTTTCTTT,CSVEGGQEAFF
TRBJ2-1,TRBD2,NA,TRBV25-1,TGTGCCAGCAGTGAATTGGGCGGGAGCTACAATGAGCAGTTCTTC,CASSELGGSYNEQFF
TRBJ2-7,TRBD2,NA,TRBV7-9,TGTGCCAGCAGCTTAGAGTTGCTAGCGGTGCCCTCCTACGAGCAGTACTTC,CASSLELLAVPSYEQYF
TRBJ2-1,TRBD2,NA,TRBV4-2,TGTGCCAGCAGCCAAGGAGCGGGAGGACCCTACAATGAGCAGTTCTTC,CASSQGAGGPYNEQFF
TRBJ1-2,NA,NA,TRBV18,TGTGCCAGCTCACCACCGGAGACGGGAGGGTACTATGGCTACACCTTC,CASSPPETGGYYGYTF
TRBJ1-6,TRBD1,NA,TRBV27,TGTGCCAGCAGTATAAACTTCGGACAGGGATATTCACCCCTCCACTTT,CASSINFGQGYSPLHF
TRBJ2-7,TRBD2,large,TRBV6-2/TRBV6-3,TGTGCCAGCAGTTTGACTAGCGGAAGTTCCTACGAGCAGTACTTC,CASSLTSGSSYEQYF
TRBJ1-2,TRBD1,NA,TRBV6-1,TGTGCCAGCAGTGATATGGGACAGGGGGACGTTCGTGGCTACACCTTC,CASSDMGQGDVRGYTF
TRBJ1-1,NA,NA,TRBV5-1,TGCGCCAGCAGCCCGGCTGGAAGGACAGAGAACACTGAAGCTTTCTTT,CASSPAGRTENTEAFF
TRBJ1-6,NA,once,TRBV18,TGTGCCAGCTCACCGGGGGGCGATTCACCCCTCCACTTT,CASSPGGDSPLHF
TRBJ1-3,TRBD1,NA,TRBV6-6,TGTGCCAGCAGTCCGAGTCCCGGGACAGGCCTCTCTGGAAACACCATATATTTT,CASSPSPGTGLSGNTIYF
TRBJ2-7,NA,NA,TRBV5-5,TGTGCCAGCAGCCTAGCCGAAAGCTCCTACGAGCAGTACTTC,CASSLAESSYEQYF
TRBJ2-7,TRBD2,NA,TRBV3-1/TRBV3-2,TGTGCCAGCAGCCCTAGCGGGCTTAACTACGAGCAGTACTTC,CASSPSGLNYEQYF
TRBJ2-7,TRBD2,NA,TRBV18,TGTGCCAGCTCACCTCTACTAGCGGGAGGTGACGAGCAGTACTTC,CASSPLLAGGDEQYF
TRBJ1-2,NA,NA,TRBV5-1,TGCGCCAGCAGCTTGGAGTCAATCGATGGCTACACCTTC,CASSLESIDGYTF
TRBJ2-3,TRBD2,NA,TRBV5-1,TGCGCCAGCAGCTCCTCTAGCGGGGCGACCACAGATACGCAGTATTTT,CASSSSSGATTDTQYF
TRBJ2-7,NA,NA,TRBV6-6,TGTGCCAGCAGTTACACTGACCACTACGAGCAGTACTTC,CASSYTDHYEQYF
TRBJ2-2,TRBD2,NA,TRBV5-6,TGTGCCAGCAGCTTACCGCAAAGCGGGGGTCTCACCGGGGAGCTGTTTTTT,CASSLPQSGGLTGELFF
TRBJ2-1,NA,NA,TRBV19,TGTGCCAGTAGTACCCGGGGGGCCCCCGATGAGCAGTTCTTC,CASSTRGAPDEQFF
TRBJ2-7,NA,NA,TRBV14,TGTGCCAGCAGCCAAGTCTGGGGGAGACACTACGAGCAGTACTTC,CASSQVWGRHYEQYF
TRBJ2-7,TRBD1,NA,TRBV6-6,TGTGCCAGCAGTTACGGGACAGGGGCCCCTCTGGGCTTC,CASSYGTGAPLGF
TRBJ1-2,NA,NA,TRBV21-1,TGTGCCAGCAGCAAGGGGGGGGTGAATGGCTACACCTTC,CASSKGGVNGYTF
TRBJ1-2,TRBD1,NA,TRBV6-5,TGTGCCAGCAGTCCGAGGACAGGGGGAGGCTACACCTTC,CASSPRTGGGYTF
TRBJ1-1,TRBD1,NA,TRBV3-1/TRBV3-2,TGTGCCAGCAGCCAATTGACAGGGATCACTGAAGCTTTCTTT,CASSQLTGITEAFF
TRBJ2-6,NA,NA,TRBV11-2,TGTGCCAGCAGCTTATACCGTTCCCGCTCTGGGGCCAACGTCCTGACTTTC,CASSLYRSRSGANVLTF
TRBJ2-7,TRBD2,NA,TRBV7-9,TGTGCCAGCAGCAGACTAGCGCGCTCCTACGAGCAGTACTTC,CASSRLARSYEQYF